This T cell receptor (beta chain) was sequenced during a study of blood T cell repertoires in COVID-19. Across the study: Material from acute and convalescent COVID-19 was sourced from the United States, Italy and Spain. PBMCs, B-cell-depleted T cells, or T cells were the source of the cDNA or gDNA that made up the material.

The CDR3 extends over 14 amino acids. Germline V CDR1 and CDR2: MDHEN, SYDVKM. The V end lost 10 bases, the J end lost 1 base, and 13 bases lay between the germline ends. Authors' analysis steps: Nucleated cell number was recorded as an estimate derived from reference gene primer amplification. Some clones are missing from TCRdb's copy, which holds only in-frame ones; the method was immunoSEQ multiplex PCR. Clone size and the V and J calls come from that table; the DNA yielded D and trimming. This table has 150,000 to 200,000 clones, roughly nine tenths appearing once. The sample was peripheral blood. The gene calls are TRBV28 and TRBJ1-4; possible D gene TRBD1, 5 bases. The sequence came from a man aged 18 to 29 with acute or convalescent COVID-19. CDR3 in DNA: TGTGCCATCATGGCAGGGATAACTAATGAAAAACTGTTTTTT. It encodes CAIMAGITNEKLFF. The full variable domain, in which reference TRBV28 and TRBJ1-4 provide the parts outside the CDR3, is DVKVTQSSRYLVKRTGEKVFLECVQDMDHENMFWYRQDPGLGLRLIYFSYDVKMKEKGDIPEGYSVSREKKERFSLILESASTNQTSMYLCAIMAGITNEKLFFGSGTQLSVL.